The rows below give T cell receptor beta chains drawn from one sample of a study of identifying expanded T cells in peripheral blood. Using immunoSEQ multiplex PCR, the repertoire was profiled, and TCRdb retains in-frame clones only, with some absent. The data hold tens of thousands of clones, with 88% observed a single time. The specimen was blood. The receptors were gathered from a person aged 18 to 75 in good health. Both conserved end residues are trimmed from each CDR3. Fields, in order: clone size, V gene, CDR3 protein. The size of a clone is reported for some rows only, either as once, few or many, or as a class for expanded clones.

- | TRBV7-2 | ASGEVGADTQY
- | TRBV4-1 | ASSPGTGNYGYT
- | TRBV19 | ASSIRANYGYT
- | TRBV10-3 | ATTQSSGALNTGELF
once | TRBV5-5 | ASSLEAGGLYEQY
- | TRBV7-2 | ASSLKGSNQPQH
- | TRBV30 | AWSSGGQNSPLH
- | TRBV19 | ASSLEDSYNEQF
- | TRBV7-9 | ASSWAVRGTNEKLF
- | TRBV5-1 | ASSSRGARDTGELF
- | TRBV5-4 | ASSFLGEQY
- | TRBV11-3 | ASSATGGHEQF
- | TRBV27 | ASSLQLGENQPQH
once | TRBV9 | ASSVDGLNYGYT
- | TRBV27 | ASWTGGKPQH
- | TRBV5-6 | ASRPSPGTGGKAEAF
- | TRBV19 | ASSMDRSQPGGYT
once | TRBV5-6 | ASSGPSGGADTQY